One sample yielded the 10 T cell receptor beta chains listed below, sequenced in a study of blood T cells in healthy people across ages. Then a second PCR, running roughly 7 to 11 cycles, was carried out with a sample-barcoded 5' primer and a J-beta primer mix. MiXCR, applied by TCRdb to the 5' RACE reads, yields one record per CDR3 protein. Altogether about 650,000 distinct CDR3 sequences are present, approximately 52% being singletons, with the ten largest covering roughly 13%. The sequenced material came from blood. These receptors came from a woman older than 75 in good health.

V and J are TRBV10-3 and TRBJ2-5; 10 bases line up with TRBD2. The end of the DNA fits TRBJ2-7 better, so the J call may be wrong. This CDR3 is 14 amino acids long. Germline V gene data show CDR1 as ENHRY and CDR2 as SYGVKD. As DNA, the CDR3 is TGTGCCATCAGTGATGGGACTAGCGTCTACGAGCAGTACTTC. It codes for CAISDGTSVYEQYF.

This sequence joins TRBV5-6 and TRBJ1-2; 7 nucleotides align to TRBD1. CDR3 length: 15 residues. CDR1 and CDR2 (germline): SGHDT, YYEEEE. The J segment lost 1 base and the V segment lost 4 bases, leaving 7 bases of the junction unmatched. The CDR3 nucleotides read TGTGCCAGCAGCCCGGGGACAGACTTTAACTATGGCTACACCTTC. Residues: CASSPGTDFNYGYTF. The full variable domain, rest sourced from reference TRBV5-6 and TRBJ1-2, is DAGVTQSPTHLIKTRGQQVTLRCSPKSGHDTVSWYQQALGQGPQFIFQYYEEEERQRGNFPDRFSGHQFPNYSSELNVNALLLGDSALYLCASSPGTDFNYGYTFGSGTRLTVV.

This clonotype has at least ten counts. This CDR3 reads CSARVSGVQETQYF. DNA of the CDR3: TGCAGTGCTAGAGTCTCAGGGGTACAAGAGACCCAGTACTTC. This chain uses TRBV20-1 with TRBJ2-5; perhaps TRBD1 as D (6 bases). The V end lost 1 base, the J end lost 2 bases, and 11 bases lay between the germline ends. The germline V gene encodes CDR1 DFQATT and CDR2 SNEGSKA (reference sequence). CDR3 length equals 14 residues.

The rearrangement joins TRBV20-1 to TRBJ2-3; 12 bases align to TRBD2. This CDR3 has 14 residues. The V gene end was trimmed by 6 bases and the J gene end by 4 bases; junction bases not matched to a gene: 5. From germline, CDR1 is DFQATT and CDR2 SNEGSKA (reference sequence). CDR3 protein: CSAVTSGGSDTQYF. CDR3 in DNA: TGCAGTGCCGTGACTAGCGGGGGTTCAGATACGCAGTATTTT.

This chain connects TRBV20-1 to TRBJ1-6, with D unresolved. Germline loops: CDR1 DFQATT, CDR2 SNEGSKA (reference sequence). The V end lost 3 bases, the J end lost 7 bases, and 10 bases lay between the germline ends. The CDR3 contains 13 residues. CDR3 bases: TGCAGTGCTAGTAACAGCGGAAATTCACCCCTCCACTTT. Amino acid sequence: CSASNSGNSPLHF.

With respect to this clonotype: This may be a read error: a much more frequent sequence differs by one nucleotide. The chain employs TRBV5-1 and TRBJ2-7; no reliable D call. Germline V gives CDR1 SGHRS, CDR2 YFSETQ. CDR3 length equals 14 residues. The V gene lost 4 bases and the J gene lost 9 bases, with 20 bases spanning the gap. The CDR3 here is CASSVARSREGQYF. For the CDR3, the DNA is TGCGCCAGCAGCGTGGCCAGGTCGCGTGAAGGGCAGTACTTC.

The chain employs TRBV7-9 and TRBJ1-1; 9 bases are shared with TRBD1. Trimming took 5 bases from V and 5 from J; bases not matched to a gene: 6. Germline V gene lookup returns CDR1 SEHNR and CDR2 FQNEAQ (reference sequence). The length of the CDR3 is 14 residues. The DNA of the CDR3 is TGTGCCAGCAGCACAGGGGGCTTGAGGACTGAAGCTTTCTTT. Residues: CASSTGGLRTEAFF. Using reference TRBV7-9 and TRBJ1-1 for the parts outside the CDR3, the full variable domain is DTGVSQNPRHKITKRGQNVTFRCDPISEHNRLYWYRQTLGQGPEFLTYFQNEAQLEKSRLLSDRFSAERPKGSFSTLEIQRTEQGDSAMYLCASSTGGLRTEAFFGQGTRLTVV.

The genes are TRBV3-1 and TRBJ1-1; D is possibly TRBD1 (5 bases). Trimming took off 4 bases at V and 2 bases at J, with 8 bases between the two ends. Germline V lookup: CDR1 LGHDT, CDR2 YNNKEL (reference sequence). CDR3 length: 13 residues. For the CDR3, the DNA is TGTGCCAGCAGCCGAAGGACAAACACTGAAGCTTTCTTT. This gives the protein CASSRRTNTEAFF.

Comments on this clonotype: This may be a read error, as it is one base from a much larger clone. The chain employs TRBV29-1 and TRBJ2-5; D is ambiguous. V was shortened by 8 bases and J by 5 bases, with 12 bases between the two germline ends. The CDR3 covers 11 residues. Looked up from germline, CDR1 is SQVTM and CDR2 is ANQGSEA. The CDR3 nucleotides are TGCAGCACCGAGGCTCTGGAGACCCAGTACTTC. As protein: CSTEALETQYF.

The V call is TRBV21-1, the J call TRBJ1-2. TRBV21-1 is described as a pseudogene. The CDR3 loop spans 14 amino acids. CDR3 region: CASSYLRQSYGYTF. The DNA of the CDR3 is TGTGCCAGCAGCTATCTTCGCCAGAGCTATGGCTACACCTTC.